The 16 T cell receptor beta chains reported below all come from one sample, sequenced in a study of T cells in Graves' hyperthyroidism and ophthalmopathy. Regions amplified from RNA transcripts were the TCR beta CDR3 regions. The TCR CDR3 was amplified in a first-round RT-PCR using the HTBI primer set. TCRdb processed the multiplex PCR reads anew with MiXCR; each CDR3 protein has one entry. In the table there are around 600,000 distinct CDR3 sequences, about 15% of which are singletons. The specimen was blood. Every receptor here comes from a woman between 50 and 59 years old with Graves' ophthalmopathy.

This clonotype has at least ten counts. V usage is TRBV11-2 and J usage is TRBJ2-5; TRBD1 is a possible D gene (6 bases). This CDR3 is built from 16 residues. With 5 bases removed from V and 1 base from J, the gap between germline ends came to 17 bases. CDR1 and CDR2 from the germline V gene are SGHAT and FQNNGV. For the CDR3, the DNA is TGTGCCAGCAGCCACTCGACAGGACCTCTCCAAGAGACCCAGTACTTC. Its protein is CASSHSTGPLQETQYF.

This clonotype occurred many times. The J gene is TRBJ1-1, the V gene TRBV18; D unresolved. This CDR3 region has 13 residues. V was clipped by 1 base and J by 11 bases, with 14 bases between them. Germline V gene lookup returns CDR1 KGHSH and CDR2 LQKENI. The CDR3 coding sequence is TGTGCCAGCTCACCACAGAGGGAATTTGGTGCTTTCTTT. Translating gives CASSPQREFGAFF.

This clonotype was seen ten or more times. This chain links TRBV28 with TRBJ2-6; D gene uncertain. The ends were cut back, 3 bases at V and 1 base at J, with 4 bases in the middle. CDR1 is MDHEN and CDR2 is SYDVKM in the germline V gene. The CDR3 consists of 14 residues. The DNA for the CDR3 is TGTGCCAGCAGTTTTTTTTCTGGGGCCAACGTCCTGACTTTC. Protein sequence: CASSFFSGANVLTF.

In its sample, this clonotype was seen many times. The chain recombines TRBV7-9 with TRBJ1-5; D is possibly TRBD1 (5 bases). This CDR3 is built from 14 residues. The germline V and J ends were trimmed by 3 bases and 1 base, with 7 bases remaining between them. The V gene's germline CDR1 is SEHNR and CDR2 FQNEAQ (reference sequence). DNA of the CDR3: TGTGCCAGCAGCTTGGGGCAGAGCAATCAGCCCCAGCATTTT. Translation gives CASSLGQSNQPQHF. Based on the CDR3 plus reference TRBV7-9 and TRBJ1-5, the full variable domain is DTGVSQNPRHKITKRGQNVTFRCDPISEHNRLYWYRQTLGQGPEFLTYFQNEAQLEKSRLLSDRFSAERPKGSFSTLEIQRTEQGDSAMYLCASSLGQSNQPQHFGDGTRLSIL.

This clonotype was found many times. The chain links TRBV28 to TRBJ2-1; TRBD2 agrees at 10 bases. The length of the CDR3 is 15 residues. V shed 3 bases and J 5 bases; nucleotides not matched to a gene: 4. Germline CDR1 reads MDHEN; CDR2 reads SYDVKM. CDR3 in amino acids: CASSFWGLANNEQFF. CDR3 sequence (DNA): TGTGCCAGCAGTTTCTGGGGACTAGCGAACAATGAGCAGTTCTTC.

In DNA, the CDR3 is TGTGCCAGCAGTTATCAGGGCCCCTACGAGCAGTACTTC. Amino acids: CASSYQGPYEQYF. The chain has TRBV6-5 and TRBJ2-7; D may be TRBD1 (5 bases). V lost 3 bases and J 2 bases, leaving 8 bases between the germline ends. Per germline, CDR1 MNHEY and CDR2 SVGAGI. This CDR3 is 13 amino acids long.

This clonotype was seen ten or more times. The chain combines TRBV28 with TRBJ1-2, with 9 positions matching TRBD1. CDR1 MDHEN and CDR2 SYDVKM come from the germline V gene. Losses at the gene ends were 2 bases for V and 8 bases for J; bases not matched to a gene: 12. This CDR3 has 16 residues. The CDR3, as DNA: TGTGCCAGCAGTTTACCCGGCAAGAACAGGGGGCTCGGCTACACCTTC. As protein: CASSLPGKNRGLGYTF.

This clonotype was observed many times. The genes are TRBV20-1 and TRBJ2-5; no reliable D call. This CDR3 has 12 residues. The germline CDR1 and CDR2 sequences are DFQATT and SNEGSKA (reference sequence). Trimming took off 3 bases at V and 5 bases at J, with 10 bases between the two ends. The CDR3 loop reads CSASHGPETQYF. In DNA form, the CDR3 reads TGCAGTGCTAGTCACGGGCCGGAGACCCAGTACTTC.

This clonotype was counted many times. The genes are TRBV4-2 and TRBJ2-7; D may be TRBD1 or TRBD2 (5 bases each). CDR1 and CDR2 from the germline V gene are LGHNA and YNFKEQ. This CDR3 spans 15 amino acids. Trimming pared 0 bases from V and 0 bases from J, leaving 9 bases between. The CDR3 bases are TGTGCCAGCAGCCAAGATTGGGGGAGCTCCTACGAGCAGTACTTC. Encoded protein: CASSQDWGSSYEQYF.

This clonotype was picked up a small number of times. The chain couples TRBV7-9 to TRBJ2-1; 7 nucleotides match TRBD2. The V and J ends lost 1 base and 2 bases, in that order; junction bases with no gene match: 5. Germline CDR1 SEHNR, CDR2 FQNEAQ (reference sequence). CDR3 length: 16 amino acids. DNA of the CDR3: TGTGCCAGCAGCTTAGAACTGGGAGGGACCTACAATGAGCAGTTCTTC. Protein: CASSLELGGTYNEQFF.

In this sample, this clonotype turned up many times. This rearrangement joins TRBV5-1 to TRBJ2-1; D gene unclear. CDR1 is SGHRS, CDR2 YFSETQ, per germline. CDR3 length: 13 amino acids. Trimming removed 5 bases from V and 3 bases from J, with 9 bases in between. CDR3 loop: CASRRDGYNEQFF. CDR3 bases: TGCGCCAGCAGACGCGACGGCTACAATGAGCAGTTCTTC.

This clonotype occurred many times. The chain recombines TRBV2 with TRBJ2-7, with TRBD1 matching over 8 bases. This CDR3 comprises 16 residues. After removal of 5 bases from V and 5 bases from J, the junction contained 14 bases not matched to a gene. The germline V gene encodes CDR1 SNHLY and CDR2 FYNNEI. CDR3 in amino acids: CASSKPSGTGSNEQYF. CDR3 DNA: TGTGCCAGCAGTAAACCCTCCGGGACAGGCAGTAACGAGCAGTACTTC.

This clonotype was counted at least ten times. The rearrangement joins TRBV28 to TRBJ2-5; TRBD1 aligns across 7 bases. Unmatched junction bases numbered 11, after V lost 2 bases and J lost 5 bases. This CDR3 comprises 16 residues. The germline V gene encodes CDR1 MDHEN and CDR2 SYDVKM. The CDR3 region has the DNA TGTGCCAGCAGTTTAGTTCCCGGGACAGTGGGTGAGACCCAGTACTTC. Residues: CASSLVPGTVGETQYF.

The chain has TRBV5-1 and TRBJ2-2; D possibly corresponds to TRBD1 (5 bases). This CDR3 contains 14 residues. V lost 0 bases, J lost 7 bases, and 10 bases lay in between. Germline loops: CDR1 SGHRS, CDR2 YFSETQ. CDR3 in amino acids: CASSLEGFGGELFF. Here the CDR3 DNA reads TGCGCCAGCAGCTTGGAGGGGTTTGGCGGGGAGCTGTTTTTT. The full variable domain, in which reference TRBV5-1 and TRBJ2-2 provide the parts outside the CDR3, is KAGVTQTPRYLIKTRGQQVTLSCSPISGHRSVSWYQQTPGQGLQFLFEYFSETQRNKGNFPGRFSGRQFSNSRSEMNVSTLELGDSALYLCASSLEGFGGELFFGEGSRLTVL.

This chain connects TRBV5-1 to TRBJ2-1; perhaps D is TRBD1 or TRBD2 (5 bases each). V shed 4 bases and J shed 15 bases, with 14 bases lying between them. The CDR3 sequence is 11 residues long. The germline V gene has CDR1 SGHRS and CDR2 YFSETQ. In DNA form, the CDR3 reads TGCGCCAGCAGCCTAGGGACGACTTGGTTCTTC. It is translated as CASSLGTTWFF.

There are many counts of this clonotype. The rearrangement links TRBV11-3 to TRBJ1-1; no clear D. The CDR3 contains 15 residues. Trimming cost V 1 base and J 0 bases, with 9 bases left between them. The germline V gene has CDR1 SGHNT and CDR2 YENEEA. The CDR3 bases are TGTGCCAGCAGCTTAGTGGGTCTTATGAACACTGAAGCTTTCTTT. This translates into CASSLVGLMNTEAFF. The variable domain in full, completed from reference TRBV11-3 and TRBJ1-1, reads EAGVVQSPRYKIIEKKQPVAFWCNPISGHNTLYWYLQNLGQGPELLIRYENEEAVDDSQLPKDRFSAERLKGVDSTLKIQPAELGDSAVYLCASSLVGLMNTEAFFGQGTRLTVV.